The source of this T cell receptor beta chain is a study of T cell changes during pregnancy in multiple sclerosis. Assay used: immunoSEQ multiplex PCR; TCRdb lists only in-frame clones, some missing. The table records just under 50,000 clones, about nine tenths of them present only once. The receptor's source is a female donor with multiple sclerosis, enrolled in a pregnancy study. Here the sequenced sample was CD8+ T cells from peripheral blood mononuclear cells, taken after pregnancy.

The CDR3 bases are TGTGCCAGCAGAACCCTAGCGGGGGGGAACAATGAGCAGTTCTTC. Residues: CASRTLAGGNNEQFF. The rearrangement joins TRBV27 to TRBJ2-1; 12 bases align to TRBD2. Unmatched junction bases numbered 5, after V lost 6 bases and J lost 5 bases. Germline-derived CDR1 and CDR2 are MNHEY and SMNVEV (reference sequence). This CDR3 has 15 amino acids.